This T cell receptor (beta chain) is drawn from a study of T cell repertoires in cytomegalovirus infection. Study-wide context: Through public TCR beta signatures, both CMV infection and matching HLA type were indicated.

CDR3 length: 15 residues. CDR1 LGHNA and CDR2 YNFKEQ come from the germline V gene. The ends were cut back, 0 bases at V and 1 base at J, with 9 bases in the middle. TCRdb itself ran the reads through MiXCR, one entry per CDR3 protein. The data show around 240,000 distinct CDR3 sequences, 22% seen once. A few counts support this clonotype. The antigen is undetermined. The study, taken as a whole, reports: Ex vivo, HLA-C-restricted CMV-specific TCR beta clonotypes prevailed over the rest of the response.

The source material was CD8+ T cells from PBMCs. This sequence joins TRBV4-2 and TRBJ1-1, with a possible D match to TRBD1 (5 bases). The sequence was collected from a human donor in good health (CMV status not recorded). Some clones in this sample may be carry-over from other donors' samples. This CDR3 reads CASSQDGGWNTEAFF. In nucleotides, the CDR3 is TGTGCCAGCAGCCAAGACGGGGGATGGAACACTGAAGCTTTCTTT.